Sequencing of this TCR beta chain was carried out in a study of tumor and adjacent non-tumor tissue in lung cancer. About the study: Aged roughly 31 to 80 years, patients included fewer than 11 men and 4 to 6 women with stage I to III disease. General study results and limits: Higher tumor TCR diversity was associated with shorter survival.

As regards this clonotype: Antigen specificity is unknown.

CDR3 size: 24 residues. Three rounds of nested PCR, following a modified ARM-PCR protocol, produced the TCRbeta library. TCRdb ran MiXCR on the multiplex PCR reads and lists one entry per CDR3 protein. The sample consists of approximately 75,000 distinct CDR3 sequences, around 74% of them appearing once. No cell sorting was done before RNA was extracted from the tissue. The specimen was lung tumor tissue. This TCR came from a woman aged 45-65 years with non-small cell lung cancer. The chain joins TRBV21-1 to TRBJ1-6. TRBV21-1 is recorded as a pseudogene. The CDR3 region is CASPLIQSSYNSSVQSSYNSPVHF. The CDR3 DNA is TGTGCCAGCCCTTTAATCCAGAGCTCCTATAATTCGTCCGTCCAGAGCTCCTATAATTCACCCGTCCACTTT.